This TCR beta chain was sequenced in a study of Ad26.COV2.S vaccination and SARS-CoV-2 variants. Sequencing used immunoSEQ multiplex PCR; TCRdb keeps in-frame clones, though not all of them. The sample carries about 410,000 clones, around 93% recorded once. The treatment is: approximately 18 received Ad26.COV2.S at low or high dose, single or two shots; several received placebo; per-sample allocation not given. The study sampled participants on day 63 after the first vaccine or placebo injection. The germline gives CDR1 SGHTA, CDR2 FQGNSA. The CDR3 spans 14 residues. The V end was cut by 4 bases, the J end by 5 bases, with 14 bases between.

The source was peripheral blood, collected in a trial of Ad26.COV2.S vaccine versus placebo. V usage is TRBV7-2 and J usage is TRBJ2-5; D is possibly TRBD2 (7 bases). The sequence was obtained from a person between 18 and 65 years old who received the Ad26.COV2.S COVID-19 vaccine or a placebo. The CDR3 coding sequence is TGTGCCAGCAGCTCCTGGGGGGGCCGGGAGACCCAGTACTTC. It is translated as CASSSWGGRETQYF. The full variable domain, completed using reference TRBV7-2 and TRBJ2-5, is GAGVSQSPSNKVTEKGKDVELRCDPISGHTALYWYRQSLGQGLEFLIYFQGNSAPDKSGLPSDRFSAERTGGSVSTLTIQRTQQEDSAVYLCASSSWGGRETQYFGPGTRLLVL.